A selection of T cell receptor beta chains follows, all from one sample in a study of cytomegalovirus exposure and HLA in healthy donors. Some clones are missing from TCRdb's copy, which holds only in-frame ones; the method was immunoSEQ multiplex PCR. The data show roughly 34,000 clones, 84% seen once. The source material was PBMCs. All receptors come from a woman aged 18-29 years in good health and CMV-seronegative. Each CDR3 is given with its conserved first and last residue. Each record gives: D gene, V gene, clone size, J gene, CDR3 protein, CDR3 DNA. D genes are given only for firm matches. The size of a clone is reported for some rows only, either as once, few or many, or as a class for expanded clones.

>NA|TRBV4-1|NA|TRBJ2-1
CASSDEWAGSSYNEQFF
TGCGCCAGCAGCGACGAATGGGCGGGGAGCTCCTACAATGAGCAGTTCTTC
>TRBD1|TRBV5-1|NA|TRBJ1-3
CASSPGQGPSGNTIYF
TGCGCCAGCAGCCCGGGACAGGGCCCCTCTGGAAACACCATATATTTT
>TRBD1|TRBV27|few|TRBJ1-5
CASSLRGQPQNF
TGTGCCAGCAGTTTAAGGGGACAGCCCCAGAATTTT
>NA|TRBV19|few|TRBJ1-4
CASSMVGDEKLFF
TGTGCCAGTAGTATGGTCGGGGATGAAAAACTGTTTTTT
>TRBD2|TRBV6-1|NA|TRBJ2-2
CASSETSGGAGELFF
TGTGCCAGCAGTGAGACTAGCGGGGGGGCCGGGGAGCTGTTTTTT
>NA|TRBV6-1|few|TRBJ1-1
CASRESSGAFF
TGTGCCAGCAGGGAAAGCTCCGGTGCTTTCTTT
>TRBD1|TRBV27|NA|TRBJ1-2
CASKPPGQGSPGYGYTF
TGTGCCAGCAAGCCCCCGGGACAGGGGTCTCCTGGGTATGGCTACACCTTC
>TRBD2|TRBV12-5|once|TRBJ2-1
CASGLVLGTRDNEQFF
TGTGCTAGTGGTTTGGTACTTGGGACTAGAGACAATGAGCAGTTCTTC
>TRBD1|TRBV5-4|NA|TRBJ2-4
CASSLWGQGPAKNIQYF
TGTGCCAGCAGCTTGTGGGGACAGGGCCCAGCCAAAAACATTCAGTACTTC
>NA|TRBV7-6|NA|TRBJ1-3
CASGLDGVLNTIYF
TGTGCCAGCGGCTTAGACGGGGTTTTAAACACCATATATTTT
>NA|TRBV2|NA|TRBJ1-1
CASSENSLHTEAFF
TGTGCCAGCAGTGAAAACAGCCTACACACTGAAGCTTTCTTT
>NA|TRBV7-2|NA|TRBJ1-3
CASSTDSSGNTIYF
TGTGCCAGCAGCACGGACAGCTCTGGAAACACCATATATTTT
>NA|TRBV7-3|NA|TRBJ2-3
CASSLTRLTDTQYF
TGTGCCAGCAGCTTGACTAGACTCACAGATACGCAGTATTTT
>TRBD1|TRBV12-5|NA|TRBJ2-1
CASGLVGTGDVNEQFF
TGTGCTAGTGGTTTGGTCGGGACAGGGGACGTCAATGAGCAGTTCTTC
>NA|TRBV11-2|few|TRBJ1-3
CASSLDSLNGGNTIYF
TGTGCCAGCAGCTTAGATAGTTTAAACGGTGGAAACACCATATATTTT
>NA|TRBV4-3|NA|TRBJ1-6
CASSQEYRQPSYNSPLHF
TGCGCCAGCAGCCAAGAATACAGGCAACCCTCCTATAATTCACCCCTCCACTTT
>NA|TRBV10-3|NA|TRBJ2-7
CAISEAPEASYEQYF
TGTGCCATCAGTGAGGCTCCCGAGGCCTCCTACGAGCAGTACTTC
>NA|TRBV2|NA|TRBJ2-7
CASSEGGGSSYEQYF
TGTGCCAGCAGTGAAGGGGGGGGCAGTTCCTACGAGCAGTACTTC
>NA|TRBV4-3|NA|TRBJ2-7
CASSQDLAPNYEQYF
TGCGCCAGCAGCCAAGATTTAGCCCCAAACTACGAGCAGTACTTC
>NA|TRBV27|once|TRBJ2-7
CASSSTTGLSSYEQYF
TGTGCCAGCAGTTCAACGACAGGACTTAGCTCCTACGAGCAGTACTTC
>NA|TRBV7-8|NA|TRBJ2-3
CASSLVGSTYTQYF
TGTGCCAGCAGCTTAGTAGGTAGCACTTATACGCAGTATTTT
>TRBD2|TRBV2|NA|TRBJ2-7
CASRAGAEQYF
TGTGCCAGCAGAGCGGGAGCCGAGCAGTACTTC
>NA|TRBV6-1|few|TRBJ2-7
CASNPGPYEQYF
TGTGCCAGCAACCCAGGGCCCTACGAGCAGTACTTC